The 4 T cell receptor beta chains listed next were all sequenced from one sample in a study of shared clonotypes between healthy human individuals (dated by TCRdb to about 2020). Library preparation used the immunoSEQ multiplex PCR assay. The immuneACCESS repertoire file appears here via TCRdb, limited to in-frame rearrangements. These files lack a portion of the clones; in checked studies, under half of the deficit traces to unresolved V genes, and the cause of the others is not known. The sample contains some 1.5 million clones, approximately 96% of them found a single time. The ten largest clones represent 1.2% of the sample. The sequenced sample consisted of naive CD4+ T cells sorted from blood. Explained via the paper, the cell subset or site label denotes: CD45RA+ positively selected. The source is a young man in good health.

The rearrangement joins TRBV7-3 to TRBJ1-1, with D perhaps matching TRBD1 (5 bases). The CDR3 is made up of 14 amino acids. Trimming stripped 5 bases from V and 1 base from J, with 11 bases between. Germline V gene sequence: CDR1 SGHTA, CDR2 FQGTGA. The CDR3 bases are TGTGCCAGCAGCCCGCAGGGTGCGAACACTGAAGCTTTCTTT. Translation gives CASSPQGANTEAFF.

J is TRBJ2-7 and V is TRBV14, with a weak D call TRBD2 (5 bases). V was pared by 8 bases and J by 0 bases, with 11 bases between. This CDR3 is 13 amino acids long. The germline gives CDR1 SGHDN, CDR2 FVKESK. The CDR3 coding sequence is TGTGCCAGCCCTTCCGGGAACTCCTACGAGCAGTACTTC. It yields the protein CASPSGNSYEQYF.

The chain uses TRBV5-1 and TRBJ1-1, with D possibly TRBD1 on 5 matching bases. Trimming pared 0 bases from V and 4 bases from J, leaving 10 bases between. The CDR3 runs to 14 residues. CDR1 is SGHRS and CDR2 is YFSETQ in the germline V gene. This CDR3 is CASSLAEGVTEAFF. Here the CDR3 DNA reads TGCGCCAGCAGCTTGGCCGAAGGGGTCACTGAAGCTTTCTTT.

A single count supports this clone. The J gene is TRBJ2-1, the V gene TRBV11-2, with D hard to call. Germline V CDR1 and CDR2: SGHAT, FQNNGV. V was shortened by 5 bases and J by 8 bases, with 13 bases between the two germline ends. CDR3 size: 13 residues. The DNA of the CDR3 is TGTGCCAGCAGCCAAAGCTCCCGCGATGAGCAGTTCTTC. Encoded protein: CASSQSSRDEQFF. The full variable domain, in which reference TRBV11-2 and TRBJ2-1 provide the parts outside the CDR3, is EAGVAQSPRYKIIEKRQSVAFWCNPISGHATLYWYQQILGQGPKLLIQFQNNGVVDDSQLPKDRFSAERLKGVDSTLKIQPAKLEDSAVYLCASSQSSRDEQFFGPGTRLTVL.